Listed below are T cell receptor beta chains from one sample, sequenced in a study of monozygotic twins with inflammatory bowel disease. With the 5' RACE reads reprocessed, TCRdb shows one record per CDR3 protein and no DNA. Recorded here are some 330,000 distinct CDR3 sequences; the top ten clones represent 5.6%. Specimen: blood. The receptor set was obtained from a human donor with ulcerative colitis or Crohn's disease, or a healthy co-twin of an affected twin (not recorded which). Both conserved end residues are part of each CDR3. Each record gives: CDR3 length, V gene, J gene, CDR3 protein.

16,TRBV7-2,TRBJ2-5,CASSPRDRGYQETQYF
13,TRBV7-8,TRBJ2-5,CASSSGPGGTQYF
13,TRBV7-3,TRBJ2-3,CASSPQVTDTQYF
13,TRBV20-1,TRBJ2-7,CSALPGYSYDQYF
13,TRBV7-2,TRBJ1-1,CASSLVRGPEAFF
16,TRBV28,TRBJ2-6,CASRGQGISGANVLTF
16,TRBV6-5,TRBJ1-1,CASSYWDLRVDTEAFF
15,TRBV7-9,TRBJ1-6,CASSIRDGNNSPLHF
14,TRBV7-2,TRBJ1-1,CASSLAPANTEAFF
16,TRBV20-1,TRBJ2-5,CSARDTGGPRYETQYF
15,TRBV6-1,TRBJ1-2,CASQETGLSNYGYTF
14,TRBV29-1,TRBJ2-2,CSVGVGVATGELFF
15,TRBV7-2,TRBJ1-1,CASSLMAGRVTEAFF
14,TRBV28,TRBJ2-3,CASSRDLRADTQYF
15,TRBV10-3,TRBJ1-6,CAIRTPGTYNSPLHF
18,TRBV12-3/TRBV12-4,TRBJ2-1,CASSLSFRGEVLGNEQFF
14,TRBV30,TRBJ1-5,CAWSGGKGSGPQHF
16,TRBV7-2,TRBJ2-7,CASSLVFSGGASEQYF
14,TRBV12-3/TRBV12-4,TRBJ1-5,CASSLAGGGQPQHF
15,TRBV7-6,TRBJ2-7,CASSRAGTSSNEQYF
11,TRBV20-1,TRBJ2-1,CTLERGNEQFF
20,TRBV14,TRBJ2-1,CASSQIRDRGRLGTNNEQFF
14,TRBV19,TRBJ2-7,CASSISWQVYEQYF
14,TRBV25-1,TRBJ2-6,CASSDRAGANVLTF
15,TRBV6-2/TRBV6-3,TRBJ2-1,CASSYAGGAQNEQFF
11,TRBV7-2,TRBJ2-3,CASSLVPTQYF
19,TRBV18,TRBJ1-1,CASSPFSQGGARLNTEAFF
17,TRBV5-1,TRBJ2-6,CASSRRAGAQGANVLTF
16,TRBV25-1,TRBJ2-3,CASSRASGGSTDTQYF
15,TRBV12-3/TRBV12-4,TRBJ1-6,CASSFTDRGKSPLHF
15,TRBV12-3/TRBV12-4,TRBJ1-1,CASSLPREKNTEAFF
13,TRBV5-1,TRBJ2-7,CASSLRSGGEQYF
18,TRBV12-5,TRBJ2-2,CASAPDRLAGINTGELFF
14,TRBV7-9,TRBJ2-5,CASSLVQHQETQYF
17,TRBV28,TRBJ1-5,CASSRTIDGNSNQPQHF
13,TRBV7-2,TRBJ1-1,CASSQREGTEAFF
18,TRBV5-1,TRBJ2-6,CASSLHPGQSSGANVLTF
19,TRBV6-4,TRBJ2-2,CASSRPGLAGGPDTGELFF
14,TRBV7-2,TRBJ2-3,CASSLVGARPTQYF
16,TRBV7-8,TRBJ1-1,CASSTKQGVMNTEAFF
13,TRBV20-1,TRBJ2-1,CSAQSYSFSEQFF